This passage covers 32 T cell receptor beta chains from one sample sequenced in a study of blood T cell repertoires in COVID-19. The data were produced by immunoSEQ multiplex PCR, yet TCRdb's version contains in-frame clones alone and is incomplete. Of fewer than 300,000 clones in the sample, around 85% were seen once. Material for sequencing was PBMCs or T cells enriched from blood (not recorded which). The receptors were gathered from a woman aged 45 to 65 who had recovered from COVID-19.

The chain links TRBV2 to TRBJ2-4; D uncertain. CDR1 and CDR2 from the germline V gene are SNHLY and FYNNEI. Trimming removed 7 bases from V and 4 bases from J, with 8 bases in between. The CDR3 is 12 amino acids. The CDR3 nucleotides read TGTGCCAGCAAACCCAGAAAAAACATTCAGTACTTC. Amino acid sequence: CASKPRKNIQYF.

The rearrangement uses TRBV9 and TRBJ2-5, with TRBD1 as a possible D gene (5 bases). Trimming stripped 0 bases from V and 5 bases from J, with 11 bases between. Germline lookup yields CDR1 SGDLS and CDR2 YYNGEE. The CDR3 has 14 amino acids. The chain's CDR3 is CASSVDPGPETQYF. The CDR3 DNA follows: TGTGCCAGCAGCGTAGATCCAGGGCCCGAGACCCAGTACTTC.

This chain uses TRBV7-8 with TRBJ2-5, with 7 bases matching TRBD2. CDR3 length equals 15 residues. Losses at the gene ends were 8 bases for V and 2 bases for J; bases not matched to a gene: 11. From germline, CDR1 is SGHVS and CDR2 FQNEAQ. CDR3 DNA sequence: TGTGCCAGCCAAGGGAAGCGGGAACCACAAGAGACCCAGTACTTC. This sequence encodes CASQGKREPQETQYF.

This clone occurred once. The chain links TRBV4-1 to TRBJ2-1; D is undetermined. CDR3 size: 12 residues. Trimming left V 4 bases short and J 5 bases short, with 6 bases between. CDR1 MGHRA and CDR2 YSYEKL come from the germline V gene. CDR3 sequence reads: CASSLVHNEQFF. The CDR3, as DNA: TGCGCCAGCAGCCTCGTCCACAATGAGCAGTTCTTC.

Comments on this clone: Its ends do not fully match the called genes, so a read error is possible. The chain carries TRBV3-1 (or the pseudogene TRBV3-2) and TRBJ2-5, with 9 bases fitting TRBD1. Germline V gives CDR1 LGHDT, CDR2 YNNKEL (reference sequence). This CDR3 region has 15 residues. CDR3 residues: CAGSLRGQGRETQYF. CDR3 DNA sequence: TGTGCCGGCAGCCTGAGGGGACAGGGCCGAGAGACCCAGTACTTC.

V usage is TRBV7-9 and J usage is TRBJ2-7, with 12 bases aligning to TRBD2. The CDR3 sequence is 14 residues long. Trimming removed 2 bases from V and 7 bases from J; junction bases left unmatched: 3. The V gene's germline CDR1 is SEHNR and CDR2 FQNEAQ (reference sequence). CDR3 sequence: CASSLLAGGDEQYF. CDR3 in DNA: TGTGCCAGCAGCTTACTAGCGGGAGGGGATGAGCAGTACTTC.

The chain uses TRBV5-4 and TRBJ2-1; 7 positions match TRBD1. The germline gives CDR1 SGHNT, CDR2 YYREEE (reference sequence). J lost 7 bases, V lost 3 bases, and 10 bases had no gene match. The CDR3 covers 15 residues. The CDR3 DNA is TGTGCCAGCAGCTCGGGGACAGCCCGCGGGAATGAGCAGTTCTTC. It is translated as CASSSGTARGNEQFF.

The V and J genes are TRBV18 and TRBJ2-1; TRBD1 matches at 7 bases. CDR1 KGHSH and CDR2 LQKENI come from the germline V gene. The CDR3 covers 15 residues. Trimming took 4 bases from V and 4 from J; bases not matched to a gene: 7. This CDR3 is CASSLRDSPYNEQFF. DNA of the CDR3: TGTGCCAGCTCACTGAGGGACAGCCCATACAATGAGCAGTTCTTC.

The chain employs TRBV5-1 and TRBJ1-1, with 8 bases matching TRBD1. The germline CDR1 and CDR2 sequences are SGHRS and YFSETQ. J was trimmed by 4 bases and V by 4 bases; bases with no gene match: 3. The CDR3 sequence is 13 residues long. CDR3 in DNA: TGCGCCAGCAGCCAAGACAGGGGCACTGAAGCTTTCTTT. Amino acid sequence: CASSQDRGTEAFF.

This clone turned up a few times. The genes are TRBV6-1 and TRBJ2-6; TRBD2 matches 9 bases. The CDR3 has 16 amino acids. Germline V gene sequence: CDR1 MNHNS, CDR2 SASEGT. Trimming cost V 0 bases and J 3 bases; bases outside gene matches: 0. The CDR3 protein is CASSEASGSGANVLTF. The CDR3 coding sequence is TGTGCCAGCAGTGAAGCTAGCGGGAGTGGGGCCAACGTCCTGACTTTC.

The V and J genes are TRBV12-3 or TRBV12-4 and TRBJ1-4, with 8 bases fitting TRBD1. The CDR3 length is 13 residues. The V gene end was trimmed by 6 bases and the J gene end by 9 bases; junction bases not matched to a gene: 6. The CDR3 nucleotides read TGTGCCAGCAGCTCCGACAGGGGCCAAAAACTGTTTTTT. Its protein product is CASSSDRGQKLFF.

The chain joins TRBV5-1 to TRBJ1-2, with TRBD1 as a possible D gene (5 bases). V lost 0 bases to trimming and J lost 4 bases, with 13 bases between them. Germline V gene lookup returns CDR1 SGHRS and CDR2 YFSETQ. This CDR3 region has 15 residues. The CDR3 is CASSLGRGAAYGYTF. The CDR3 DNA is TGCGCCAGCAGCTTGGGGAGGGGAGCAGCCTATGGCTACACCTTC.

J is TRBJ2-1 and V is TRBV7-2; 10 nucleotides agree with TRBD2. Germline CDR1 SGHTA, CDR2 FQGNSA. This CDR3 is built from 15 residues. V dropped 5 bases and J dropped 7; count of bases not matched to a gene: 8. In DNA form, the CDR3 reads TGTGCCAGCAGCCTGCTACTAGCGGGGAAAAATGAGCAGTTCTTC. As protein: CASSLLLAGKNEQFF.

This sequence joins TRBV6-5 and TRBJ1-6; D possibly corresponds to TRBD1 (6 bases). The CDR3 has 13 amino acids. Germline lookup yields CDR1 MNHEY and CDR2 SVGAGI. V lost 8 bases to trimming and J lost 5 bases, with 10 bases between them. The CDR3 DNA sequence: TGTGCCAGCCGGGACACCAATAATTCACCCCTCCACTTT. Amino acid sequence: CASRDTNNSPLHF.

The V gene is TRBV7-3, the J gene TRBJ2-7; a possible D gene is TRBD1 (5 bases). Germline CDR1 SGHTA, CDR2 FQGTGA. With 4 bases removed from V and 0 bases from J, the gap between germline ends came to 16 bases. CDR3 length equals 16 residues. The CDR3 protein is CASSSYPRQSSYEQYF. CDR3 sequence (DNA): TGTGCCAGCAGCTCATACCCCCGACAGAGCTCCTACGAGCAGTACTTC.

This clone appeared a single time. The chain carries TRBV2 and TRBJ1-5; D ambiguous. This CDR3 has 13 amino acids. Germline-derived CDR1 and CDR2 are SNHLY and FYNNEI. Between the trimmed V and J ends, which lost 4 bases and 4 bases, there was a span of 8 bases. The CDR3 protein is CASSGTGNQPQHF. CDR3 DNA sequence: TGTGCCAGCAGTGGGACTGGTAATCAGCCCCAGCATTTT. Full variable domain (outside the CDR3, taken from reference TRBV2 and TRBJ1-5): EPEVTQTPSHQVTQMGQEVILRCVPISNHLYFYWYRQILGQKVEFLVSFYNNEISEKSEIFDDQFSVERPDGSNFTLKIRSTKLEDSAMYFCASSGTGNQPQHFGDGTRLSIL.

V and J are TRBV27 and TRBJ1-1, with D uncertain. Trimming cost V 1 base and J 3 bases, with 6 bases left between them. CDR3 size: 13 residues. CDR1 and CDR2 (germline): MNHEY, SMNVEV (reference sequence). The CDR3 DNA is TGTGCCAGCAGTTTATATGCAGACACTGAAGCTTTCTTT. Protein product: CASSLYADTEAFF.

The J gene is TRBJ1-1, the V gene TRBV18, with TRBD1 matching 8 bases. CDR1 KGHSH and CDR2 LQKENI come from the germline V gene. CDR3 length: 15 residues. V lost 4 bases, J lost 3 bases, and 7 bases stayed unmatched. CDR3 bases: TGTGCCAGCTCACTGGGACAGGCCGGGTACACTGAAGCTTTCTTT. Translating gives CASSLGQAGYTEAFF.

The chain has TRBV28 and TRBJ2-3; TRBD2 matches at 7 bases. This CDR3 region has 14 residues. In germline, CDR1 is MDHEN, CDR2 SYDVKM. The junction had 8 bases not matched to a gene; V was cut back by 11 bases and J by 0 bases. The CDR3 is CASVGGTSTDTQYF. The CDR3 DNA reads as TGTGCCTCCGTCGGGGGGACTAGCACAGATACGCAGTATTTT. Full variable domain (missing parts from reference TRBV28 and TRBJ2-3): DVKVTQSSRYLVKRTGEKVFLECVQDMDHENMFWYRQDPGLGLRLIYFSYDVKMKEKGDIPEGYSVSREKKERFSLILESASTNQTSMYLCASVGGTSTDTQYFGPGTRLTVL.

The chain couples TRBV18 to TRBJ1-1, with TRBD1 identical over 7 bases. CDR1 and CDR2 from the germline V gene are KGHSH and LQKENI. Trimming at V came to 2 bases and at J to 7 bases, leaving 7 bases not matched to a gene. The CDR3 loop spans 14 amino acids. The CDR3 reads CASSPSPPGGEAFF. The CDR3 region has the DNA TGTGCCAGCTCACCATCTCCGCCAGGGGGTGAAGCTTTCTTT.

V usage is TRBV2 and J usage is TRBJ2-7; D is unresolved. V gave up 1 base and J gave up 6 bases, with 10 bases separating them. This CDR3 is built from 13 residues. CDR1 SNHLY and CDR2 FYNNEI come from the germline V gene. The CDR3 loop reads CASSEDLNCEQYF. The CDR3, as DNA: TGTGCCAGCAGTGAAGACCTTAACTGCGAGCAGTACTTC.

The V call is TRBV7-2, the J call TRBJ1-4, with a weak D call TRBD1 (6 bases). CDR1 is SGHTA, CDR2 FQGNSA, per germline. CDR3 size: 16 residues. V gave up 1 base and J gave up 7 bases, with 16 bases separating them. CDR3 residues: CASSLVRGRGGEKLFF. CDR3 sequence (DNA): TGTGCCAGCAGCTTAGTGAGAGGACGAGGGGGTGAAAAACTGTTTTTT.

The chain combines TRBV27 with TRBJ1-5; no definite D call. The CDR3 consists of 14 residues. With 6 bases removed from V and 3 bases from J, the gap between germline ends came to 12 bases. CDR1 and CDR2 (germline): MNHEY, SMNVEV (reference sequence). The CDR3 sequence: CASRTWKDNQPQHF. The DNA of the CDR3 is TGTGCCAGCAGGACATGGAAGGACAATCAGCCCCAGCATTTT.

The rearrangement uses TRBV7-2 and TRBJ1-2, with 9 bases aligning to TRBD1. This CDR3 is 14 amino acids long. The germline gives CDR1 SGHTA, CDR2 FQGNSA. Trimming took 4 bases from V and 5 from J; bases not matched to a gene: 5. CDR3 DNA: TGTGCCAGCAGCTATCGGACAGGGGTGTATGGCTACACCTTC. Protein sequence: CASSYRTGVYGYTF.

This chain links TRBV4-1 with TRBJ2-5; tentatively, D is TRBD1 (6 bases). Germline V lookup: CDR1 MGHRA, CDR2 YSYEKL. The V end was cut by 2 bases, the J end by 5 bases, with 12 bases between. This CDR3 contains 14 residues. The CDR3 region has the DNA TGCGCCAGCAGCCAAACCGGGACATCGGAGACCCAGTACTTC. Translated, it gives CASSQTGTSETQYF.

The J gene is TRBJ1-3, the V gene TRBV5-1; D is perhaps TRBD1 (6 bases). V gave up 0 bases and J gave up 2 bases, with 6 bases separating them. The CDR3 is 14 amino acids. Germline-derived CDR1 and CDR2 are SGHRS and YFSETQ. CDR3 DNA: TGCGCCAGCAGCTTGGACAGGGCTGGAAACACCATATATTTT. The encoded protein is CASSLDRAGNTIYF.

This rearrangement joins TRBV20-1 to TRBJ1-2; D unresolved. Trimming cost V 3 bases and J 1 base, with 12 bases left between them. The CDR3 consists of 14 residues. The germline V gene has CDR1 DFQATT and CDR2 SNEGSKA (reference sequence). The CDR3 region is CSASSRRSNYGYTF. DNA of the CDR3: TGCAGTGCTAGTAGTAGGCGGAGTAACTATGGCTACACCTTC.

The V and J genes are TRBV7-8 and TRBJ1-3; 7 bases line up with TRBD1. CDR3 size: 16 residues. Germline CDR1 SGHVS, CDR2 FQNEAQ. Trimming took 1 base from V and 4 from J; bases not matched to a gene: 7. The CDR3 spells CASSLVGAGGGNTIYF. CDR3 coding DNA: TGTGCCAGCAGCTTAGTGGGAGCAGGGGGGGGAAACACCATATATTTT.

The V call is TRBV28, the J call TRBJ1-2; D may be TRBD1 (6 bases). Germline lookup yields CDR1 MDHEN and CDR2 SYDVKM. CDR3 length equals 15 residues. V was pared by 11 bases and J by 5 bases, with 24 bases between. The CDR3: CAASHPRTDLYGYTF. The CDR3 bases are TGTGCCGCTTCTCACCCGCGGACAGACCTTTATGGCTACACCTTC.

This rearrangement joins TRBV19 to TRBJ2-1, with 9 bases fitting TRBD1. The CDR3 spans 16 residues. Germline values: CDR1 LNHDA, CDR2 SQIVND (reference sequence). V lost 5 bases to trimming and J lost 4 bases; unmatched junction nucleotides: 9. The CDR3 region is CASSLRTGEWYNEQFF. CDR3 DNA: TGTGCCAGTAGTCTCCGGACAGGGGAATGGTACAATGAGCAGTTCTTC.

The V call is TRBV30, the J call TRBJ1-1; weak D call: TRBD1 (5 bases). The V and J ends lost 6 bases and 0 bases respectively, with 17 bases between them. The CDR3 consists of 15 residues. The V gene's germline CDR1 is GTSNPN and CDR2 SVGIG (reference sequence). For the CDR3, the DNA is TGTGCCTGCCCTAGGAGGGGCGAGGTGAACACTGAAGCTTTCTTT. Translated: CACPRRGEVNTEAFF.

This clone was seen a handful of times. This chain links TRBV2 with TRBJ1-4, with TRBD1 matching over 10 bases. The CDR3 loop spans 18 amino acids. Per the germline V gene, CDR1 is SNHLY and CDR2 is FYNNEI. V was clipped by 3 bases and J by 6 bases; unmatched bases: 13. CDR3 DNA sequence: TGTGCCAGCAGTGAGTCGGCTGGTTTCGGACAGGGGGATGAAAAACTGTTTTTT. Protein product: CASSESAGFGQGDEKLFF.